This T cell receptor (beta chain) was identified during a study of T cell repertoires in cytomegalovirus infection. In the study overall: Indications of both CMV infection and matching HLA type were provided by public TCR beta signatures.

This clonotype was detected a few times. What it binds is not known. V lost 11 bases and J lost 8; bases outside the gene matches: 25. Per the germline V gene, CDR1 is SNHLY and CDR2 is FYNNEI. This CDR3 is 18 amino acids long. TCRdb reprocessed the reads via MiXCR and lists one record per CDR3 protein. The sample yields roughly 920,000 distinct CDR3 sequences, roughly 31% seen once. This rearrangement joins TRBV2 to TRBJ1-4; 8 bases match TRBD1. Material: cultured CD8+ T cells from PBMCs, obtained from culture after CMV antigen stimulation. The clonotype was recovered from a human donor in good health (CMV status not recorded). Some clones in this sample may be carry-over from other donors' samples. CDR3 sequence: CAASSATGQVLVGEKLFF. The CDR3 DNA reads TGTGCCGCCAGCAGCGCGACGGGACAGGTTTTAGTTGGCGAAAAACTGTTTTTT. Variable domain in full (rest from reference TRBV2 and TRBJ1-4): EPEVTQTPSHQVTQMGQEVILRCVPISNHLYFYWYRQILGQKVEFLVSFYNNEISEKSEIFDDQFSVERPDGSNFTLKIRSTKLEDSAMYFCAASSATGQVLVGEKLFFGSGTQLSVL.